This T cell receptor (beta chain) was recorded in a study of radiotherapy plus CTLA-4 blockade in lung cancer. Deletions cut 5 bases from V and 6 bases from J, with 4 bases between. The germline CDR1 and CDR2 sequences are MNHNY and SVGAGI (reference sequence). This CDR3 has 11 residues. As regards this clone: Its antigen is unknown.

Only in-frame clones appear in the TCRdb table, and some are missing; sequencing was by immunoSEQ multiplex PCR. The sample yields 75,000 to 100,000 clones, approximately 86% seen once. Study-wide results and caveats: Radiotherapy was combined with ipilimumab, and tumor-derived TCR clones then expanded in blood.

Source: peripheral blood, taken from a patient treated with radiotherapy plus ipilimumab. This chain links TRBV6-6 with TRBJ2-2; no reliable D call. The source of this sequence is a human donor with non-small cell lung cancer that progressed on radiotherapy plus ipilimumab. CDR3 residues: CASSPAGELFF. The CDR3 DNA reads TGTGCCAGCAGTCCCGCCGGGGAGCTGTTTTTT.